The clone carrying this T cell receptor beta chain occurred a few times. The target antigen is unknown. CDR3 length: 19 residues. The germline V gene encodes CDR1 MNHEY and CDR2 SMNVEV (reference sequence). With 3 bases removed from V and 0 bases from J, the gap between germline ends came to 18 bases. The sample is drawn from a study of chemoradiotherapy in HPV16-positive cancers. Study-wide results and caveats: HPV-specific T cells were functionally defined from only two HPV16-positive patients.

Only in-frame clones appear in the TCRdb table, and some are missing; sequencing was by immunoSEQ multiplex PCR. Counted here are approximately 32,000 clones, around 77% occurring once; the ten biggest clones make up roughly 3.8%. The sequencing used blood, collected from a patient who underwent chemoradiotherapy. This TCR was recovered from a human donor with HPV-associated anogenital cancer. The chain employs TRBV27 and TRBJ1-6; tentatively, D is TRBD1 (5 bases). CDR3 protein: CASSFLRDLRGSYNSPLHF. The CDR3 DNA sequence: TGTGCCAGCAGTTTCCTTCGGGACCTTCGGGGCTCCTATAATTCACCCCTCCACTTT.